The source of this T cell receptor beta chain is a study of CD8 T cells in ankylosing spondylitis. Overall study results and limits: Ankylosing spondylitis blood seemed to carry a telltale TCR beta motif made of fewer than ten highly homologous variants.

TCRdb used MiXCR to reprocess the 5' RACE reads, holding one entry per CDR3 protein. Seen here are 450,000 to 550,000 distinct CDR3 sequences, about 5.4% observed once, and the top ten hold under 4.5%. This clonotype has a count of ten or more. No antigen is known for it. This TCR was recovered from a male donor with ankylosing spondylitis. The material sequenced was blood, either unsorted or a sorted T cell fraction (not recorded which).

The CDR3 nucleotides are TGTGCCAGCAGTTCCATTCCTCGGGTAAACACTGAAGCTTTCTTT. It is translated as CASSSIPRVNTEAFF. The gene calls are TRBV6-5 and TRBJ1-1; D unclear. CDR3 length: 15 residues. V lost 4 bases and J 2 bases, leaving 14 bases between the germline ends. CDR1 and CDR2 (germline): MNHEY, SVGAGI.